Each of the 23 T cell receptor beta chains below was sequenced from the same sample in a study of cytomegalovirus exposure and HLA in healthy donors. The study ran its PCR with 60 Vbeta and 13 Jbeta primers. Profiled with immunoSEQ multiplex PCR; TCRdb holds only in-frame clones, not every one. The table records roughly 180,000 clones, around 75% of them present only once. Source material: PBMCs. Receptor source: a female donor in good health and CMV-seronegative.

This chain joins TRBV7-2 and TRBJ2-2; 7 nucleotides agree with TRBD2. CDR3 length: 14 amino acids. CDR1 is SGHTA and CDR2 is FQGNSA in the germline V gene. Trimming removed 1 base from V and 7 bases from J; junction bases left unmatched: 3. CDR3 in DNA: TGTGCCAGCAGCTTAGGCGGGAGTTACGGGGAGCTGTTTTTT. As protein: CASSLGGSYGELFF.

This chain connects TRBV7-8 to TRBJ1-2; 8 nucleotides align to TRBD1. Trimming removed 1 base from V and 2 bases from J; junction bases left unmatched: 0. CDR3 length equals 14 residues. CDR1 and CDR2 (germline): SGHVS, FQNEAQ. The CDR3 region is CASSLGQGNYGYTF. The CDR3 region has the DNA TGTGCCAGCAGCTTAGGACAGGGGAACTATGGCTACACCTTC. Together with reference TRBV7-8 and TRBJ1-2, the CDR3 gives the full variable domain: GAGVSQSPRYKVAKRGQDVALRCDPISGHVSLFWYQQALGQGPEFLTYFQNEAQLDKSGLPSDRFFAERPEGSVSTLKIQRTQQEDSAVYLCASSLGQGNYGYTFGSGTRLTVV.

This chain's CDR3 is CASSLSPAPGDGYTF. Written as DNA, the CDR3 is TGTGCCAGCAGCTTAAGTCCGGCACCGGGGGACGGCTACACCTTC. V and J are TRBV7-2 and TRBJ1-2; possible D gene TRBD1, 5 bases. Between the trimmed V and J ends, which lost 2 bases and 8 bases, there was a span of 18 bases. The V gene's germline CDR1 is SGHTA and CDR2 FQGNSA. This CDR3 is built from 15 residues. Complete variable domain (other parts from reference TRBV7-2 and TRBJ1-2): GAGVSQSPSNKVTEKGKDVELRCDPISGHTALYWYRQSLGQGLEFLIYFQGNSAPDKSGLPSDRFSAERTGGSVSTLTIQRTQQEDSAVYLCASSLSPAPGDGYTFGSGTRLTVV.

This clone occurred a few times. The V call is TRBV6-5, the J call TRBJ1-2; 11 nucleotides agree with TRBD1. Germline trimming cut 5 bases from V and 2 bases from J; bases unmatched to any gene: 4. Germline V gives CDR1 MNHEY, CDR2 SVGAGI. CDR3 length: 15 amino acids. The chain's CDR3 is CASSARTGGNYGYTF. CDR3 sequence (DNA): TGTGCCAGCAGTGCGCGGACAGGGGGCAACTATGGCTACACCTTC.

CDR3 bases: TGTGCCAGCAAACGGACTAGCGGAAATAATTACGAGCAGTACTTC. It encodes CASKRTSGNNYEQYF. The rearrangement joins TRBV6-9 to TRBJ2-7; 10 bases match TRBD2. Germline lookup yields CDR1 MNHGY and CDR2 SVAAGI. The CDR3 loop spans 15 amino acids. With V trimmed by 7 bases and J by 4 bases, 10 bases remained unmatched.

This clone appeared a few times. In DNA form, the CDR3 reads TGTGCCAGCAGATCCGCGGGTGATACGCAGTATTTT. Its protein product is CASRSAGDTQYF. The rearrangement links TRBV27 to TRBJ2-3; D perhaps matches TRBD2 (5 bases). The germline V and J ends were trimmed by 6 bases and 6 bases, with 10 bases remaining between them. This CDR3 region has 12 residues. Germline CDR1 reads MNHEY; CDR2 reads SMNVEV (reference sequence).

This clone appeared a few times. CDR3 DNA sequence: TGCGCCAGCAGCCAAGATCGAGGGCACGAAGCTTTCTTT. Its translation: CASSQDRGHEAFF. V is TRBV4-3 and J is TRBJ1-1, with D unresolved. Trimming left V 0 bases short and J 8 bases short, with 10 bases between. Germline CDR1 reads LGHNA; CDR2 reads YSLEER. This CDR3 spans 13 amino acids.

This rearrangement joins TRBV28 to TRBJ2-5; TRBD2 agrees at 11 bases. This CDR3 has 14 amino acids. In germline, CDR1 is MDHEN, CDR2 SYDVKM. V lost 5 bases and J lost 6; bases outside the gene matches: 5. CDR3 amino acids: CASSMTSGMKTQYF. CDR3 in DNA: TGTGCCAGCAGTATGACTAGCGGGATGAAGACCCAGTACTTC.

This clone occurred a few times. This sequence joins TRBV9 and TRBJ2-3; D remains ambiguous. Per the germline V gene, CDR1 is SGDLS and CDR2 is YYNGEE. Between the trimmed V and J ends, which lost 10 bases and 3 bases, there was a span of 15 bases. This CDR3 comprises 13 residues. CDR3 bases: TGTGCCTCCTCCCAGATAGCAACAGATACGCAGTATTTT. Translation gives CASSQIATDTQYF. The whole variable domain, remainder taken from reference TRBV9 and TRBJ2-3, is DSGVTQTPKHLITATGQRVTLRCSPRSGDLSVYWYQQSLDQGLQFLIQYYNGEERAKGNILERFSAQQFPDLHSELNLSSLELGDSALYFCASSQIATDTQYFGPGTRLTVL.

V usage is TRBV6-5 and J usage is TRBJ1-1; the match to TRBD1 covers 11 bases. The CDR3 runs 15 residues. Germline lookup yields CDR1 MNHEY and CDR2 SVGAGI. V was clipped by 2 bases and J by 7 bases; unmatched bases: 6. The CDR3 here is CASSYPGQGDIEAFF. The CDR3 nucleotides read TGTGCCAGCAGTTACCCGGGACAGGGGGACATTGAAGCTTTCTTT.

This clone was counted between two and nine times. The chain is built from TRBV29-1 and TRBJ1-1; D remains ambiguous. The CDR3 contains 13 residues. Trimming took 1 base from V and 5 from J, leaving 11 bases between them. Germline V CDR1 and CDR2: SQVTM, ANQGSEA. Here the CDR3 reads CSVEGRGRTEAFF. CDR3 bases: TGCAGCGTTGAAGGCCGGGGAAGAACTGAAGCTTTCTTT.

This chain joins TRBV28 and TRBJ1-2; 10 bases align to TRBD1. V gave up 5 bases and J gave up 4 bases; unmatched junction bases: 7. There are 15 residues in the CDR3. Germline CDR1 MDHEN, CDR2 SYDVKM. CDR3 region: CASSPPTGGAYGYTF. The CDR3 DNA reads as TGTGCCAGCAGTCCCCCGACAGGGGGCGCCTATGGCTACACCTTC.

V and J are TRBV25-1 and TRBJ2-3; possible D gene TRBD1, 5 bases. The CDR3 is made up of 14 amino acids. With 2 bases removed from V and 3 bases from J, the gap between germline ends came to 9 bases. Germline V lookup: CDR1 MGHDK, CDR2 SYGVNS. The CDR3 protein is CASSERGPTDTQYF. For the CDR3, the DNA is TGTGCCAGCAGTGAAAGGGGTCCAACAGATACGCAGTATTTT.

This chain links TRBV29-1 with TRBJ2-7, with D possibly being TRBD2 (5 bases). V was pared by 7 bases and J by 0 bases, with 13 bases between. The germline gives CDR1 SQVTM, CDR2 ANQGSEA. The CDR3 sequence is 13 residues long. CDR3 amino acids: CSGSRGSSYEQYF. Here the CDR3 DNA reads TGCAGCGGATCCCGAGGGAGCTCCTACGAGCAGTACTTC.

The rearrangement uses TRBV28 and TRBJ1-3, with D perhaps matching TRBD1 (5 bases). The CDR3 sequence is 14 residues long. V was trimmed by 7 bases and J by 2 bases, leaving 12 bases between them. Germline CDR1 is MDHEN and CDR2 is SYDVKM. CDR3 coding DNA: TGTGCCAGCACCCACCGGGGGGCTGGAAACACCATATATTTT. This encodes CASTHRGAGNTIYF.

In its sample, this clone was seen a few times. The rearrangement links TRBV5-1 to TRBJ1-2; tentatively, D is TRBD1 (6 bases). CDR1 and CDR2 (germline): SGHRS, YFSETQ. Trimming cost V 4 bases and J 5 bases, with 18 bases left between them. The CDR3 covers 15 residues. DNA for the CDR3: TGCGCCAGCAGCCAGCGGGGGGGGCTGGAATATGGCTACACCTTC. Protein sequence: CASSQRGGLEYGYTF.

There are a few counts of this clone. The V gene is TRBV18, the J gene TRBJ1-2; D unclear. Per the germline V gene, CDR1 is KGHSH and CDR2 is LQKENI. The V and J ends lost 2 bases and 2 bases respectively, with 9 bases between them. This CDR3 is built from 14 residues. DNA for the CDR3: TGTGCCAGCTCACCAGGGCAGAACAACTATGGCTACACCTTC. Amino acids: CASSPGQNNYGYTF.

The CDR3 DNA sequence: TGTGCCAGCTCACCTGTACTAGCGGGAGCAAGGGAGCAGTACTTC. Translating gives CASSPVLAGAREQYF. This sequence joins TRBV18 and TRBJ2-7; 11 nucleotides match TRBD2. Per germline, CDR1 KGHSH and CDR2 LQKENI. V dropped 3 bases and J dropped 7; count of bases not matched to a gene: 8. The length of the CDR3 is 15 residues.

This clone occurred once. A junction end diverges from the germline sequence, so it may reflect a read error. The chain has TRBV27 and TRBJ2-7; 10 bases agree with TRBD2. CDR3 length: 15 residues. The germline gives CDR1 MNHEY, CDR2 SMNVEV (reference sequence). CDR3 residues: CAGSSPLAGAYEQYF. CDR3 DNA sequence: TGTGCCGGCAGTTCCCCCCTAGCGGGGGCCTACGAGCAGTACTTC.

CDR3 protein: CASSSRYNSGSYEQYF. CDR3 DNA sequence: TGTGCCAGCAGCTCACGATACAATAGCGGTTCCTACGAGCAGTACTTC. The V and J genes are TRBV7-2 and TRBJ2-5, with D possibly being TRBD2 (6 bases). The DNA matches TRBJ2-7 better at its end, which makes the J call doubtful. Germline V gene sequence: CDR1 SGHTA, CDR2 FQGNSA. CDR3 size: 16 residues.

This clone was seen a single time. Other DNA sequences in the same sample also yield this CDR3. The chain recombines TRBV30 with TRBJ1-5, with D unclear. CDR1 and CDR2 from the germline V gene are GTSNPN and SVGIG (reference sequence). This CDR3 region has 13 residues. Deletions cut 0 bases from V and 1 base from J, with 4 bases between. CDR3 sequence: CAWSVQSNQPQHF. CDR3 DNA sequence: TGTGCCTGGAGTGTACAGAGCAATCAGCCCCAGCATTTT.

This chain links TRBV7-2 with TRBJ1-4; D gene ambiguous. The CDR3 totals 16 residues. The V gene lost 3 bases and the J gene lost 7 bases, with 18 bases spanning the gap. Germline CDR1 SGHTA, CDR2 FQGNSA. The CDR3 is CASSFPHSASGEKLFF. CDR3 sequence (DNA): TGTGCCAGCAGCTTTCCCCACTCTGCGAGCGGTGAAAAACTGTTTTTT.

V gene TRBV28 combines with J gene TRBJ2-5; 11 bases agree with TRBD1. Germline CDR1 reads MDHEN; CDR2 reads SYDVKM. Losses at the gene ends were 2 bases for V and 3 bases for J; bases not matched to a gene: 2. The CDR3 is made up of 15 amino acids. CDR3 sequence reads: CASSLAGQGEETQYF. The CDR3 DNA reads TGTGCCAGCAGTTTAGCGGGACAGGGGGAAGAGACCCAGTACTTC.